This is a list of T cell receptor beta chains from one sample in a study of CXCR3-negative and CXCR3-positive naive CD8 T cells. TCRdb reanalyzed the 5' RACE reads, giving one entry per CDR3 protein sequence and no DNA. Its table lists around 81,000 distinct CDR3 sequences. Input material: naive CXCR3- CD8+ T cells from blood. Receptors originate from a human donor in good health. Some clones in this sample may be carry-over from other donors' samples. CDR3s include the opening cysteine and the closing phenylalanine or tryptophan. Size is stated for part of the rows, as once, few or many counts, or as a class when the clone is expanded.

V gene: TRBV11-2
clone size: .
J gene: TRBJ1-4
CDR3 protein: CASSPWDSEKLFF

V gene: TRBV2
clone size: .
J gene: TRBJ2-6
CDR3 protein: CASVRGAGANVLTF

V gene: TRBV29-1
clone size: .
J gene: TRBJ2-7
CDR3 protein: CSVEVRPYEQYF

V gene: TRBV6-6
clone size: .
J gene: TRBJ2-2
CDR3 protein: CASSYPQDLAAFANTGELFF

V gene: TRBV3-1
clone size: .
J gene: TRBJ2-7
CDR3 protein: CASSQEFRFYEQYF

V gene: TRBV29-1
clone size: .
J gene: TRBJ2-1
CDR3 protein: CSVEDPDSSHNEQFF

V gene: TRBV5-1
clone size: .
J gene: TRBJ2-3
CDR3 protein: CASGALSTDTQYF

V gene: TRBV29-1
clone size: .
J gene: TRBJ2-7
CDR3 protein: CSVLPGRDSYEQYF

V gene: TRBV7-8
clone size: .
J gene: TRBJ2-5
CDR3 protein: CASSLAWTPGGETQYF

V gene: TRBV6-5
clone size: .
J gene: TRBJ1-1
CDR3 protein: CASSWTNQGNRLHTEAFF

V gene: TRBV28
clone size: .
J gene: TRBJ1-2
CDR3 protein: CASTTLRLDHNYGYTF

V gene: TRBV6-6
clone size: .
J gene: TRBJ2-5
CDR3 protein: CASSSGYQETQYF

V gene: TRBV20-1
clone size: .
J gene: TRBJ2-7
CDR3 protein: CSARVIPYEQYF

V gene: TRBV5-1
clone size: .
J gene: TRBJ2-1
CDR3 protein: CASSLEGFYNEQFF

V gene: TRBV27
clone size: .
J gene: TRBJ2-7
CDR3 protein: CASRDFISYEQYF

V gene: TRBV2
clone size: .
J gene: TRBJ2-1
CDR3 protein: CASRPLSGVRYNEQFF

V gene: TRBV20-1
clone size: .
J gene: TRBJ1-5
CDR3 protein: CSAREEGRSNQPQHF

V gene: TRBV15
clone size: .
J gene: TRBJ2-1
CDR3 protein: CATRDLAYEQFF

V gene: TRBV14
clone size: .
J gene: TRBJ2-7
CDR3 protein: CASSQGTSGRTYEQYF

V gene: TRBV2
clone size: .
J gene: TRBJ1-5
CDR3 protein: CATTDGAWPQHF

V gene: TRBV5-6
clone size: .
J gene: TRBJ2-7
CDR3 protein: CASSADRGSAYEQYF

V gene: TRBV6-5
clone size: .
J gene: TRBJ2-7
CDR3 protein: CASSYSTTGNYEQYF

V gene: TRBV27
clone size: .
J gene: TRBJ1-6
CDR3 protein: CASTFGTALYSPLHF

V gene: TRBV7-2
clone size: .
J gene: TRBJ1-1
CDR3 protein: CASRSGTDNTEAFF

V gene: TRBV28
clone size: .
J gene: TRBJ2-6
CDR3 protein: CASSQQLSGANVLTF

V gene: TRBV3-1
clone size: .
J gene: TRBJ2-1
CDR3 protein: CASSQEPGGGLENEQFF

V gene: TRBV9
clone size: .
J gene: TRBJ1-2
CDR3 protein: CASSFGDGYTF

V gene: TRBV20-1
clone size: .
J gene: TRBJ2-7
CDR3 protein: CSARDRSGRLHEQYF

V gene: TRBV4-3
clone size: .
J gene: TRBJ2-7
CDR3 protein: CASSQGRGPYEQYF

V gene: TRBV20-1
clone size: .
J gene: TRBJ2-7
CDR3 protein: CSATQTYEQYF

V gene: TRBV12-5
clone size: .
J gene: TRBJ2-7
CDR3 protein: CASGLGAFYEQYF

V gene: TRBV5-4
clone size: .
J gene: TRBJ2-3
CDR3 protein: CASSFSAGTDTQYF

V gene: TRBV4-1
clone size: .
J gene: TRBJ2-2
CDR3 protein: CASSQGASGAPNTGELFF

V gene: TRBV29-1
clone size: .
J gene: TRBJ2-2
CDR3 protein: CSVATGANTGELFF

V gene: TRBV6-2/TRBV6-3
clone size: .
J gene: TRBJ2-5
CDR3 protein: CASSYLLLTGPQETQYF

V gene: TRBV29-1
clone size: .
J gene: TRBJ2-1
CDR3 protein: CSGTARGDEQFF

V gene: TRBV18
clone size: medium-sized
J gene: TRBJ2-3
CDR3 protein: CASSPNAETPIQTDTQYF

V gene: TRBV29-1
clone size: .
J gene: TRBJ2-3
CDR3 protein: CSVESRERTDTQYF

V gene: TRBV2
clone size: .
J gene: TRBJ2-1
CDR3 protein: CASSEGAQSSYNEQFF

V gene: TRBV28
clone size: .
J gene: TRBJ2-3
CDR3 protein: CASSQILTDTQYF

V gene: TRBV7-9
clone size: .
J gene: TRBJ2-7
CDR3 protein: CASSSHGIGSVGGTYEQYF

V gene: TRBV4-1
clone size: .
J gene: TRBJ2-7
CDR3 protein: CASSQTSRASYEQYF

V gene: TRBV28
clone size: .
J gene: TRBJ2-1
CDR3 protein: CASSLGLAGSSYNEQFF

V gene: TRBV19
clone size: .
J gene: TRBJ2-7
CDR3 protein: CASSIGSPYYEQYF

V gene: TRBV29-1
clone size: .
J gene: TRBJ2-3
CDR3 protein: CSVELRGTSTDTQYF

V gene: TRBV7-9
clone size: .
J gene: TRBJ2-7
CDR3 protein: CASSRAYEQYF

V gene: TRBV7-2
clone size: .
J gene: TRBJ2-1
CDR3 protein: CASSPLAGGKGNEQFF

V gene: TRBV7-2
clone size: .
J gene: TRBJ1-2
CDR3 protein: CASSSGRPGYTF

V gene: TRBV2
clone size: .
J gene: TRBJ2-7
CDR3 protein: CASSEGVVGPYEQYF

V gene: TRBV28
clone size: .
J gene: TRBJ2-7
CDR3 protein: CASSFGGSLHEQYF

V gene: TRBV3-1
clone size: .
J gene: TRBJ2-3
CDR3 protein: CASSQGLGLDTDTQYF

V gene: TRBV5-1
clone size: .
J gene: TRBJ2-7
CDR3 protein: CASRPTGSYEQYF

V gene: TRBV5-1
clone size: .
J gene: TRBJ2-1
CDR3 protein: CASSLGLAGGPGEQFF

V gene: TRBV20-1
clone size: .
J gene: TRBJ2-7
CDR3 protein: CSASPSVSLSYEQYF

V gene: TRBV7-9
clone size: .
J gene: TRBJ2-6
CDR3 protein: CASRGDRATFSGANVLTF

V gene: TRBV7-6
clone size: .
J gene: TRBJ1-6
CDR3 protein: CASSSMVGYSPLHF

V gene: TRBV4-1
clone size: .
J gene: TRBJ2-1
CDR3 protein: CASSQEPGGTEQFF